A single sample is the source of the 29 T cell receptor beta chains below, sequenced in a study of blood T cell repertoires in COVID-19. This table comes from immunoSEQ multiplex PCR, and its TCRdb copy is limited to in-frame clones, with some not included. The table lists some 120,000 clones, about three quarters of them singletons. Specimen: peripheral blood. Source of these receptors: a woman between 70 and 85 years old with acute or convalescent COVID-19.

This clone appeared a single time. The CDR3 DNA sequence: TGTGCCAGCAGCAAAATTAAGGGAGGCCGCACAGATACGCAGTATTTT. Its translation: CASSKIKGGRTDTQYF. The chain recombines TRBV21-1 with TRBJ2-3; no check of the table's D call, TRBD2, against the DNA was made. TRBV21-1 corresponds to a pseudogene. This CDR3 comprises 16 residues.

The chain recombines TRBV7-9 with TRBJ2-7, with 10 positions matching TRBD2. The ends lost 4 bases at V and 5 bases at J; junction bases unmatched: 5. The CDR3 is 14 amino acids. CDR1 is SEHNR, CDR2 FQNEAQ, per germline (reference sequence). The CDR3 region is CASSSGLAVDEQYF. The CDR3 nucleotides read TGTGCCAGCAGCTCAGGACTAGCGGTGGACGAGCAGTACTTC.

J is TRBJ2-1 and V is TRBV6-6; the D gene is possibly TRBD2 (6 bases). CDR1 is MNHNY, CDR2 SVGAGI, per germline (reference sequence). This CDR3 contains 11 residues. The V gene lost 8 bases and the J gene lost 5 bases, with 7 bases spanning the gap. CDR3 in amino acids: CASGRNNEQFF. For the CDR3, the DNA is TGTGCCAGCGGGAGGAACAATGAGCAGTTCTTC.

The chain combines TRBV28 with TRBJ1-5; D might be TRBD1 (5 bases). Germline values: CDR1 MDHEN, CDR2 SYDVKM. CDR3 length equals 15 residues. V was clipped by 6 bases and J by 7 bases, with 19 bases between them. CDR3: CASSQVSGGRQPQHF. The DNA of the CDR3 is TGTGCCAGCAGCCAGGTTTCGGGGGGAAGGCAGCCCCAGCATTTT.

The table lists this clone with many counts. Here the CDR3 DNA reads TGTGCCAGTGGAGCCATAAGGACAGGGGGGACCTATGGCTACACCTTC. Residues: CASGAIRTGGTYGYTF. The chain recombines TRBV27 with TRBJ1-2; the match to TRBD1 covers 10 bases. CDR3 length: 16 residues. Germline lookup yields CDR1 MNHEY and CDR2 SMNVEV (reference sequence). Trimming at V came to 9 bases and at J to 4 bases, leaving 14 bases not matched to a gene.

The rearrangement uses TRBV28 and TRBJ2-7, with TRBD1 matching over 8 bases. The germline CDR1 and CDR2 sequences are MDHEN and SYDVKM. The length of the CDR3 is 15 residues. J gave up 3 bases and V 6 bases, and 10 bases lay outside the gene matches. The CDR3 sequence is CASRTPRDRNYEQYF. The CDR3, as DNA: TGTGCCAGCAGAACGCCTAGGGACAGGAACTACGAGCAGTACTTC.

The V call is TRBV16, the J call TRBJ2-3; 7 positions agree with TRBD2. V gave up 4 bases and J gave up 2 bases; unmatched junction bases: 9. This CDR3 spans 16 amino acids. The germline V gene has CDR1 KGHSY and CDR2 FQNENV. DNA of the CDR3: TGTGCCAGCAGCCTCTATGGCGGGAGTCACACAGATACGCAGTATTTT. The encoded protein is CASSLYGGSHTDTQYF.

V gene TRBV10-1 combines with J gene TRBJ1-5; D possibly corresponds to TRBD1 (6 bases). The V gene lost 6 bases and the J gene lost 5 bases, with 11 bases spanning the gap. The CDR3 has 13 amino acids. Germline loops: CDR1 WNHNN, CDR2 SYGVQD (reference sequence). The DNA for the CDR3 is TGCGCCAGCAGCGCGGACAGAGATCAGCCCCAGCATTTT. It yields the protein CASSADRDQPQHF.

The chain has TRBV5-4 and TRBJ1-1, with 11 bases matching TRBD1. Germline CDR1 is SGHNT and CDR2 is YYREEE (reference sequence). J gave up 6 bases and V 4 bases, and 5 bases lay outside the gene matches. The CDR3 has 14 amino acids. CDR3 coding DNA: TGTGCCAGCAGCCCGGACAGGGGGCCCGCTGAAGCTTTCTTT. Translation: CASSPDRGPAEAFF.

This chain links TRBV5-4 with TRBJ2-3, with 10 bases aligning to TRBD2. In germline, CDR1 is SGHNT, CDR2 YYREEE (reference sequence). V was clipped by 0 bases and J by 6 bases; unmatched bases: 4. CDR3 length equals 15 residues. As DNA, the CDR3 is TGTGCCAGCAGCTTGGTCGGTAGCGGGGGGGATACGCAGTATTTT. Translated: CASSLVGSGGDTQYF.

The chain couples TRBV14 to TRBJ2-5; 8 positions agree with TRBD2. Per the germline V gene, CDR1 is SGHDN and CDR2 is FVKESK. Losses at the gene ends were 1 base for V and 4 bases for J; bases not matched to a gene: 20. The CDR3 sequence is 20 residues long. CDR3 sequence (DNA): TGTGCCAGCAGCCAAGCCCAAGCCGCGGGGGGCCATCCGGTACGAGAGACCCAGTACTTC. Its protein product is CASSQAQAAGGHPVRETQYF.

J is TRBJ1-2 and V is TRBV29-1; TRBD1 matches at 7 bases. The germline gives CDR1 SQVTM, CDR2 ANQGSEA. Losses at the gene ends were 3 bases for V and 4 bases for J; bases not matched to a gene: 5. The CDR3 totals 13 residues. DNA for the CDR3: TGCAGCGTTGAGGAGGGGGCAGGCTATGGCTACACCTTC. This encodes CSVEEGAGYGYTF.

V gene TRBV14 combines with J gene TRBJ2-7; no definite D call. In germline, CDR1 is SGHDN, CDR2 FVKESK. Trimming cost V 1 base and J 0 bases, with 7 bases left between them. This CDR3 contains 14 residues. The CDR3 region has the DNA TGTGCCAGCAGCCAAGTATCAGGCTCCTACGAGCAGTACTTC. This gives the protein CASSQVSGSYEQYF.

This clone has only a few counts. V gene TRBV19 combines with J gene TRBJ2-7; 9 bases map to TRBD1. The CDR3 has 14 residues. CDR1 is LNHDA, CDR2 SQIVND, per germline (reference sequence). Trimming took 7 bases from V and 7 from J; bases not matched to a gene: 11. CDR3 in DNA: TGTGCCAGTAAACAGGGGGCAGGCCGAGGGGAGCAGTACTTC. Translated: CASKQGAGRGEQYF.

The gene calls are TRBV5-4 and TRBJ2-5; 10 nucleotides match TRBD1. The CDR3 is 17 residues long. Germline V gene sequence: CDR1 SGHNT, CDR2 YYREEE (reference sequence). The V and J ends lost 4 bases and 1 base, in that order; junction bases with no gene match: 10. The CDR3 DNA reads as TGTGCCAGCAGCACGGGACAGGGGAGGGGCGCCCAAGAGACCCAGTACTTC. The encoded protein is CASSTGQGRGAQETQYF.

This clone was picked up a small number of times. This rearrangement joins TRBV6-5 to TRBJ1-1, with 9 bases identical to TRBD1. Germline V CDR1 and CDR2: MNHEY, SVGAGI. This CDR3 has 14 residues. The ends lost 7 bases at V and 5 bases at J; junction bases unmatched: 8. The CDR3 DNA follows: TGTGCCAGCACGGACGGGACAGGGTATACTGAAGCTTTCTTT. Residues: CASTDGTGYTEAFF.

The sample holds a few counts of this clone. The genes are TRBV4-1 and TRBJ1-1; the D gene is possibly TRBD1 (5 bases). The CDR3 is 19 residues long. CDR1 MGHRA and CDR2 YSYEKL come from the germline V gene. Trimming stripped 2 bases from V and 1 base from J, with 23 bases between. The CDR3 region is CASSQSPQGGRGGNTEAFF. CDR3 in DNA: TGCGCCAGCAGCCAATCCCCCCAGGGAGGGAGAGGTGGGAACACTGAAGCTTTCTTT.

V usage is TRBV28 and J usage is TRBJ1-4, with a possible D match to TRBD1 (6 bases). V lost 2 bases and J 7 bases, leaving 17 bases between the germline ends. This CDR3 contains 16 residues. Looked up from germline, CDR1 is MDHEN and CDR2 is SYDVKM. CDR3 amino acids: CASSLGQGPGGEKLFF. CDR3 sequence (DNA): TGTGCCAGCAGTTTAGGGCAGGGGCCTGGAGGTGAAAAACTGTTTTTT.

The chain links TRBV9 to TRBJ2-1; 7 positions agree with TRBD2. CDR1 and CDR2 from the germline V gene are SGDLS and YYNGEE. The CDR3 extends over 16 amino acids. With 2 bases clipped from V and 4 bases from J, the junction kept 9 bases outside the gene matches. In nucleotides, the CDR3 is TGTGCCAGCAGCGTGGATTTTGGGAGGGAGTACAATGAGCAGTTCTTC. Translation gives CASSVDFGREYNEQFF.

The chain uses TRBV7-2 and TRBJ1-5; D is unresolved. V gave up 0 bases and J gave up 4 bases, with 7 bases separating them. Germline-derived CDR1 and CDR2 are SGHTA and FQGNSA. This CDR3 comprises 14 residues. The CDR3 loop is CASSLAALNQPQHF. CDR3 DNA sequence: TGTGCCAGCAGCTTAGCGGCCCTTAATCAGCCCCAGCATTTT.

J is TRBJ1-6 and V is TRBV7-6; the match to TRBD1 covers 11 bases. The CDR3 totals 15 residues. The germline V gene has CDR1 SGHVS and CDR2 FNYEAQ. After removal of 6 bases from V and 5 bases from J, the junction contained 3 bases not matched to a gene. This chain's CDR3 is CASRGGQGDNSPLHF. DNA for the CDR3: TGTGCCAGCAGGGGGGGACAGGGGGATAATTCACCCCTCCACTTT.

The chain has TRBV29-1 and TRBJ2-3, with a tentative D call TRBD1 (5 bases). This CDR3 region has 12 residues. From germline, CDR1 is SQVTM and CDR2 ANQGSEA. The V gene lost 4 bases and the J gene lost 5 bases, with 10 bases spanning the gap. CDR3 in amino acids: CSVGRVGDTQYF. In DNA, the CDR3 is TGCAGCGTTGGCAGGGTAGGAGATACGCAGTATTTT.

V usage is TRBV10-2 and J usage is TRBJ2-7, with D uncertain. The length of the CDR3 is 12 residues. V was pared by 2 bases and J by 3 bases, with 5 bases between. Germline CDR1 and CDR2: WSHSY and SAAADI. CDR3 sequence: CASSEGGYEQYF. The CDR3 DNA is TGCGCCAGCAGTGAGGGCGGCTACGAGCAGTACTTC.

The chain links TRBV29-1 to TRBJ1-2; 9 bases line up with TRBD1. CDR1 is SQVTM and CDR2 is ANQGSEA in the germline V gene. J gave up 1 base and V 3 bases, and 3 bases lay outside the gene matches. This CDR3 spans 14 amino acids. The CDR3 spells CSVDRTGVNYGYTF. The CDR3 DNA reads as TGCAGCGTTGACAGGACAGGGGTTAACTATGGCTACACCTTC.

This clone was counted a few times. Written as DNA, the CDR3 is TGTGCCAGCAGCCACGGACAGGATCAAGCTTTCTTT. This sequence encodes CASSHGQDQAFF. The V call is TRBV3-1 (or the pseudogene TRBV3-2), the J call TRBJ1-1, with TRBD1 identical over 7 bases. V was pared by 3 bases and J by 9 bases, with 4 bases of the junction left unmatched. The CDR3 is 12 residues long. CDR1 is LGHDT and CDR2 is YNNKEL in the germline V gene (reference sequence).

This clone came up a few times. CDR3 region: CASSLKTDTQYF. CDR3 nucleotides: TGTGCCAGCAGCCTTAAAACAGATACGCAGTATTTT. This sequence joins TRBV5-8 and TRBJ2-3, with D uncertain. Germline values: CDR1 SGHTS, CDR2 YDEGEE. Between the trimmed V and J ends, which lost 4 bases and 3 bases, there was a span of 6 bases. CDR3 size: 12 residues. Filled out from reference TRBV5-8 and TRBJ2-3, the complete variable domain reads EAGVTQSPTHLIKTRGQQATLRCSPISGHTSVYWYQQALGLGLQFLLWYDEGEERNRGNFPPRFSGRQFPNYSSELNVNALELEDSALYLCASSLKTDTQYFGPGTRLTVL.

This chain uses TRBV4-1 with TRBJ1-2; no firm D call. Germline V gives CDR1 MGHRA, CDR2 YSYEKL. The CDR3 has 16 amino acids. With 0 bases removed from V and 7 bases from J, the gap between germline ends came to 18 bases. The CDR3 sequence: CASSQDSPSGIGGYTF. The CDR3 nucleotides read TGCGCCAGCAGCCAAGATTCCCCCTCAGGAATCGGTGGCTACACCTTC.

This clone was observed a few times. The chain carries TRBV27 and TRBJ2-7; D is uncertain. CDR1 and CDR2 from the germline V gene are MNHEY and SMNVEV (reference sequence). The CDR3 has 14 residues. Between the trimmed V and J ends, which lost 0 bases and 0 bases, there was a span of 6 bases. CDR3 nucleotides: TGTGCCAGCAGTTTATCGTATAGCTCCTACGAGCAGTACTTC. Amino acid sequence: CASSLSYSSYEQYF.

The V call is TRBV18, the J call TRBJ2-3; the match to TRBD2 covers 9 bases. The CDR3 runs 17 residues. V trimming: 0 bases; J trimming: 7 bases; junction bases outside the gene matches: 11. Germline values: CDR1 KGHSH, CDR2 LQKENI. This CDR3 reads CASSPPASGEPRNTQYF. For the CDR3, the DNA is TGTGCCAGCTCACCACCGGCTAGCGGGGAGCCACGGAATACGCAGTATTTT.